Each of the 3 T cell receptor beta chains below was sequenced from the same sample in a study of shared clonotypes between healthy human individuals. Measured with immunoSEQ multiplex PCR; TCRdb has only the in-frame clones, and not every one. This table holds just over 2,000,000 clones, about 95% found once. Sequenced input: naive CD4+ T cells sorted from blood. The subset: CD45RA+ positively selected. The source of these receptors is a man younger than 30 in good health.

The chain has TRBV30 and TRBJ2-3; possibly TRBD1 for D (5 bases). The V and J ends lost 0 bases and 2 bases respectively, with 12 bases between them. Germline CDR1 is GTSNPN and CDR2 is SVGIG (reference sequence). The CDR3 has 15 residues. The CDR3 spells CAWSVGLGLTDTQYF. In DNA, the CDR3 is TGTGCCTGGAGTGTTGGGTTGGGGCTCACAGATACGCAGTATTTT. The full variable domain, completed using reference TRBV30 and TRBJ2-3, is SQTIHQWPATLVQPVGSPLSLECTVEGTSNPNLYWYRQAAGRGLQLLFYSVGIGQISSEVPQNLSASRPQDRQFILSSKKLLLSDSGFYLCAWSVGLGLTDTQYFGPGTRLTVL.

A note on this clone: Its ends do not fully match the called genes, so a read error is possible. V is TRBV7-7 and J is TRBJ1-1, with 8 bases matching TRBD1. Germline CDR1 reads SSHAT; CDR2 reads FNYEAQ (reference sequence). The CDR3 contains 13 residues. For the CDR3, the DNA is TGTGCTAGCAGCCGGGACAGGCTAACTGAAGCTTTCTTT. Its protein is CASSRDRLTEAFF. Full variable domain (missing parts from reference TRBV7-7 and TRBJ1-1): GAGVSQSPRYKVTKRGQDVTLRCDPISSHATLYWYQQALGQGPEFLTYFNYEAQPDKSGLPSDRFSAERPEGSISTLTIQRTEQRDSAMYRCASSRDRLTEAFFGQGTRLTVV.

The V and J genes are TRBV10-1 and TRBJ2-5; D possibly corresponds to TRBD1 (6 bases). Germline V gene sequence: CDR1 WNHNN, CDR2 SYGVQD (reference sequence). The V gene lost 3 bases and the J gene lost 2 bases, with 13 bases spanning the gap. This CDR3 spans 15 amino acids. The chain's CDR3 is CASSDAGDKQETQYF. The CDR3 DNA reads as TGCGCCAGCAGTGATGCAGGGGATAAACAAGAGACCCAGTACTTC.